This record looks at one T cell receptor beta chain sequence and its context. The antigen is undetermined. The protocol was immunoSEQ multiplex PCR, while the TCRdb copy is restricted to in-frame clones and leaves out a portion. Among fewer than 75,000 clones listed, around 84% were seen once. The data stem from a study of PD-L1 blockade in urothelial cancer. Regarding the study as a whole: Tumor-associated blood clones were expanded more by durable-benefit patients at 3 weeks.

In germline, CDR1 is GTSNPN, CDR2 SVGIG (reference sequence). This CDR3 comprises 15 residues. The junction had 7 bases not matched to a gene; V was cut back by 0 bases and J by 5 bases. Sample: PBMCs, taken around atezolizumab (anti-PD-L1) treatment. The sequence derives from a man aged 65-85 years with urothelial cancer. V is TRBV30 and J is TRBJ2-7, with 10 bases lining up with TRBD1. In DNA form, the CDR3 reads TGTGCCTGGAGTGTGGACAGGGGGGTTTGGGACGAGCAGTACTTC. Translation: CAWSVDRGVWDEQYF. The complete variable domain, with remaining parts taken from reference TRBV30 and TRBJ2-7, reads SQTIHQWPATLVQPVGSPLSLECTVEGTSNPNLYWYRQAAGRGLQLLFYSVGIGQISSEVPQNLSASRPQDRQFILSSKKLLLSDSGFYLCAWSVDRGVWDEQYFGPGTRLTVT.